The 26 T cell receptor beta chains below all came from one sample that was sequenced in a study of blood T cell repertoires in COVID-19. Sequenced by immunoSEQ multiplex PCR; TCRdb stores in-frame clones only, minus some. The table lists 250,000 to 300,000 clones, about nine tenths of them singletons. Sequenced sample: peripheral blood. These TCRs come from a woman under 40 with COVID-19, enrolled during active disease.

V usage is TRBV30 and J usage is TRBJ1-4, with D hard to call. Trimming took 3 bases from V and 4 from J, leaving 12 bases between them. The CDR3 runs 14 residues. The germline gives CDR1 GTSNPN, CDR2 SVGIG (reference sequence). CDR3 nucleotides: TGTGCCTGGAGCTTAGGACGGGATAATGAAAAACTGTTTTTT. Translation: CAWSLGRDNEKLFF.

The count of this clone is one. Other DNA sequences in the same sample also yield this CDR3. The V call is TRBV4-1, the J call TRBJ1-5; D gene unclear. Germline CDR1 is MGHRA and CDR2 is YSYEKL. V lost 3 bases to trimming and J lost 7 bases, with 10 bases between them. The CDR3 spans 13 residues. The DNA for the CDR3 is TGCGCCAGCAGCCAGGAAGCGGGGCAGCCCCAGCATTTT. Its protein is CASSQEAGQPQHF.

The chain has TRBV6-2 or TRBV6-3 and TRBJ2-2, with TRBD2 matching over 7 bases. V lost 2 bases, J lost 6 bases, and 12 bases stayed unmatched. This CDR3 is 17 amino acids long. Per germline, CDR1 MNHEY and CDR2 SVGEGT. CDR3 sequence: CASSYRRGTRVAGELFF. In DNA, the CDR3 is TGTGCCAGCAGTTACCGGCGGGGGACGAGAGTAGCCGGGGAGCTGTTTTTT.

The CDR3 reads CSVAPPRGRIRQAYGYTF. The DNA of the CDR3 is TGCAGCGTTGCGCCTCCCCGTGGCCGTATAAGACAGGCCTATGGCTACACCTTC. The chain uses TRBV29-1 and TRBJ1-2, with D possibly matching TRBD1 (6 bases). The V gene's germline CDR1 is SQVTM and CDR2 ANQGSEA. Trimming shortened V by 4 bases and J by 4 bases, and 28 bases separated the two germline ends. CDR3 size: 18 residues.

This clone appeared once. V gene TRBV28 combines with J gene TRBJ2-3; tentatively, D is TRBD2 (5 bases). This CDR3 comprises 13 residues. The germline gives CDR1 MDHEN, CDR2 SYDVKM. The V and J ends lost 7 bases and 4 bases respectively, with 12 bases between them. This CDR3 is CASTPEGPDTQYF. In DNA form, the CDR3 reads TGTGCCAGCACCCCTGAGGGTCCAGATACGCAGTATTTT.

The chain recombines TRBV24-1 with TRBJ2-7; 14 bases line up with TRBD2. The CDR3 has 20 residues. Germline V gene sequence: CDR1 KGHDR, CDR2 SFDVKD. V was pared by 1 base and J by 5 bases, with 15 bases of the junction left unmatched. The CDR3 sequence: CATSDFWTGRGLAGVNEQYF. The CDR3, as DNA: TGTGCCACCAGTGATTTTTGGACAGGGCGGGGACTAGCGGGAGTCAACGAGCAGTACTTC.

The rearrangement uses TRBV9 and TRBJ2-1, with 10 bases that match TRBD2. The CDR3 length is 13 residues. Germline assignment: CDR1 SGDLS and CDR2 YYNGEE. Trimming at V came to 7 bases and at J to 3 bases, leaving 1 base not matched to a gene. The CDR3, as DNA: TGTGCCAGCGAGCGGGAGGGCTACAATGAGCAGTTCTTC. Its protein is CASEREGYNEQFF.

The V gene is TRBV4-1, the J gene TRBJ1-1; 12 nucleotides align to TRBD1. V lost 4 bases and J lost 0; bases outside the gene matches: 9. The V gene's germline CDR1 is MGHRA and CDR2 YSYEKL. The CDR3 spans 18 residues. The CDR3 DNA reads TGCGCCAGCAGCCGCCTCCCGGGACAGGGGGCGTTGAACACTGAAGCTTTCTTT. It specifies CASSRLPGQGALNTEAFF.

This chain links TRBV27 with TRBJ1-2; tentatively, D is TRBD1 (6 bases). CDR1 MNHEY and CDR2 SMNVEV come from the germline V gene (reference sequence). The CDR3 contains 15 residues. The V gene lost 1 base and the J gene lost 1 base, with 10 bases spanning the gap. In nucleotides, the CDR3 is TGTGCCAGCAGTTTATGGGGCAGGGGTAACTATGGCTACACCTTC. Protein sequence: CASSLWGRGNYGYTF.

The chain couples TRBV2 to TRBJ2-1; maybe TRBD2 (6 bases). V lost 7 bases and J 8 bases, leaving 18 bases between the germline ends. The germline V gene encodes CDR1 SNHLY and CDR2 FYNNEI. This CDR3 comprises 14 residues. This chain's CDR3 is CASTREIDSDEQFF. In DNA form, the CDR3 reads TGTGCCAGCACCCGGGAGATCGATAGCGATGAGCAGTTCTTC.

V and J are TRBV9 and TRBJ1-1; weak D call: TRBD1 (6 bases). From germline, CDR1 is SGDLS and CDR2 YYNGEE. V was trimmed by 1 base and J by 4 bases, leaving 14 bases between them. The CDR3 spans 15 residues. CDR3 sequence (DNA): TGTGCCAGCAGCGTACTTACAGGGAGGGGCACTGAAGCTTTCTTT. This gives the protein CASSVLTGRGTEAFF.

This chain connects TRBV6-5 to TRBJ1-2, with TRBD1 matching over 9 bases. CDR1 MNHEY and CDR2 SVGAGI come from the germline V gene. CDR3 size: 12 residues. V lost 7 bases, J lost 8 bases, and 5 bases stayed unmatched. DNA for the CDR3: TGTGCCAGCAACAGGGGGCGCGGGGGCTACACCTTC. It encodes CASNRGRGGYTF.

The genes are TRBV4-2 and TRBJ1-6, with D tentatively TRBD1 (6 bases). The CDR3 loop spans 19 amino acids. Germline CDR1 reads LGHNA; CDR2 reads YNFKEQ. V was cut by 4 bases and J by 0 bases, with 19 bases left in between. The DNA of the CDR3 is TGTGCCAGCAGCCCCGCAAGTCTCCGGGGGGCCTCCTATAATTCACCCCTCCACTTT. Translated: CASSPASLRGASYNSPLHF.

The rearrangement uses TRBV30 and TRBJ1-1; D gene ambiguous. V shed 5 bases and J shed 2 bases, with 6 bases lying between them. This CDR3 has 11 amino acids. From germline, CDR1 is GTSNPN and CDR2 SVGIG (reference sequence). In DNA, the CDR3 is TGTGCCTGGCAAACTAACACTGAAGCTTTCTTT. Translation: CAWQTNTEAFF.

V is TRBV28 and J is TRBJ2-3, with 7 bases fitting TRBD2. CDR1 MDHEN and CDR2 SYDVKM come from the germline V gene. This CDR3 is 14 amino acids long. J was trimmed by 1 base and V by 2 bases; bases with no gene match: 0. CDR3: CASSLLAGTDTQYF. CDR3 DNA: TGTGCCAGCAGTTTACTAGCGGGCACAGATACGCAGTATTTT.

The chain carries TRBV7-8 and TRBJ2-7; 7 bases align to TRBD1. Germline lookup yields CDR1 SGHVS and CDR2 FQNEAQ. The CDR3 runs to 14 residues. Unmatched junction bases numbered 9, after V lost 5 bases and J lost 5 bases. CDR3 region: CASSTRTGSDEQYF. The CDR3 region has the DNA TGTGCCAGCAGCACGCGGACAGGTTCCGACGAGCAGTACTTC. The full variable domain, with the rest looked up from reference TRBV7-8 and TRBJ2-7, is GAGVSQSPRYKVAKRGQDVALRCDPISGHVSLFWYQQALGQGPEFLTYFQNEAQLDKSGLPSDRFFAERPEGSVSTLKIQRTQQEDSAVYLCASSTRTGSDEQYFGPGTRLTVT.

The V gene is TRBV19, the J gene TRBJ1-5; the D is unclear. The CDR3 is 15 residues long. Trimming shortened V by 1 base and J by 7 bases, and 14 bases separated the two germline ends. Germline V gene sequence: CDR1 LNHDA, CDR2 SQIVND (reference sequence). The DNA for the CDR3 is TGTGCCAGTAGTATAGGGGCGGCGGGATCCCAGCCCCAGCATTTT. Protein: CASSIGAAGSQPQHF.

This clone was seen only a few times. The CDR3 nucleotides are TGTGCCAGCCAGCCGACAGACCTCTCCTACAATGAGCAGTTCTTC. Its translation: CASQPTDLSYNEQFF. This rearrangement joins TRBV19 to TRBJ2-1, with D perhaps matching TRBD1 (5 bases). Looked up from germline, CDR1 is LNHDA and CDR2 is SQIVND (reference sequence). V was trimmed by 9 bases and J by 0 bases, leaving 15 bases between them. The CDR3 loop spans 15 amino acids. The complete variable domain, with remaining parts taken from reference TRBV19 and TRBJ2-1, reads DGGITQSPKYLFRKEGQNVTLSCEQNLNHDAMYWYRQDPGQGLRLIYYSQIVNDFQKGDIAEGYSVSREKKESFPLTVTSAQKNPTAFYLCASQPTDLSYNEQFFGPGTRLTVL.

The chain recombines TRBV5-1 with TRBJ1-1; D is unresolved. The V end was cut by 0 bases, the J end by 1 base, with 7 bases between. This CDR3 has 14 amino acids. Per germline, CDR1 SGHRS and CDR2 YFSETQ. CDR3 nucleotides: TGCGCCAGCAGCTTGGCAGCAGGGAACACTGAAGCTTTCTTT. It codes for CASSLAAGNTEAFF.

The chain uses TRBV9 and TRBJ2-7; 8 bases are shared with TRBD2. CDR3 length equals 19 residues. The junction had 16 bases not matched to a gene; V was cut back by 0 bases and J by 2 bases. Germline assignment: CDR1 SGDLS and CDR2 YYNGEE. For the CDR3, the DNA is TGTGCCAGCAGCGTAGTGGGGTTTAGCGGGGATAGCCTAGCCTACGAGCAGTACTTC. Translated: CASSVVGFSGDSLAYEQYF.

V usage is TRBV11-2 and J usage is TRBJ2-7; D remains ambiguous. Germline V gene lookup returns CDR1 SGHAT and CDR2 FQNNGV. The CDR3 loop spans 11 amino acids. Trimming shortened V by 5 bases and J by 7 bases, and 9 bases separated the two germline ends. CDR3 nucleotide sequence: TGTGCCAGCAGCCAACCTAGGGAGCAGTACTTC. Translated, it gives CASSQPREQYF.

As regards this clone: One junction end does not reproduce the germline sequence, and a read error may be involved. The rearrangement links TRBV12-3 or TRBV12-4 to TRBJ1-1; TRBD1 agrees at 9 bases. The CDR3 extends over 12 amino acids. CDR3 sequence reads: CASSLRPGTGSF. CDR3 bases: TGTGCCAGCAGTTTAAGGCCAGGGACAGGGAGCTTT.

The chain employs TRBV12-3 or TRBV12-4 and TRBJ2-1; D gene ambiguous. V was pared by 5 bases and J by 6 bases, with 8 bases between. The CDR3 runs to 12 residues. This CDR3 reads CASSPPGNEQFF. CDR3 DNA: TGTGCCAGCAGTCCCCCGGGCAATGAGCAGTTCTTC.

CDR3 coding DNA: TGTGCCTGGAGCTCCTCAACGGGGACAGCCATAGGGGGCTACACCTTC. Translated, it gives CAWSSSTGTAIGGYTF. The genes are TRBV30 and TRBJ1-2; 7 bases agree with TRBD1. There are 16 residues in the CDR3. With V trimmed by 3 bases and J by 8 bases, 18 bases remained unmatched. The germline V gene encodes CDR1 GTSNPN and CDR2 SVGIG (reference sequence).

The gene calls are TRBV5-1 and TRBJ2-3; no firm D call. This CDR3 has 13 amino acids. Trimming stripped 0 bases from V and 4 bases from J, with 6 bases between. Germline CDR1 SGHRS, CDR2 YFSETQ. In DNA, the CDR3 is TGCGCCAGCAGCTTGGCGTCCGCAGATACGCAGTATTTT. It codes for CASSLASADTQYF.

This chain joins TRBV2 and TRBJ2-5; 11 nucleotides align to TRBD2. Germline V CDR1 and CDR2: SNHLY, FYNNEI. The junction had 6 bases not matched to a gene; V was cut back by 1 base and J by 5 bases. The CDR3 spans 16 residues. The CDR3: CASSEVWASGGETQYF. The DNA of the CDR3 is TGTGCCAGCAGTGAAGTCTGGGCTAGCGGGGGGGAGACCCAGTACTTC.